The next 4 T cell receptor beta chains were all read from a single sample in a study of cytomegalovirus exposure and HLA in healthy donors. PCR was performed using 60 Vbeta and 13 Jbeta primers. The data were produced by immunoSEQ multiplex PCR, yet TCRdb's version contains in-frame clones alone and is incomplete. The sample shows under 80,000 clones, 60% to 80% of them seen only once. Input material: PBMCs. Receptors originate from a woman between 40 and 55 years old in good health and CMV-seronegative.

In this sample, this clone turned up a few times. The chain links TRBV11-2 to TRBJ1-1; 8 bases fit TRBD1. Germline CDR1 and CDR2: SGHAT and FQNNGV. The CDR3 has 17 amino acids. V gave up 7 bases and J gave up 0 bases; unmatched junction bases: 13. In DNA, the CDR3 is TGTGCCAGCAACCAATTCCCGACAGGGGACCTGAACACTGAAGCTTTCTTT. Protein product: CASNQFPTGDLNTEAFF.

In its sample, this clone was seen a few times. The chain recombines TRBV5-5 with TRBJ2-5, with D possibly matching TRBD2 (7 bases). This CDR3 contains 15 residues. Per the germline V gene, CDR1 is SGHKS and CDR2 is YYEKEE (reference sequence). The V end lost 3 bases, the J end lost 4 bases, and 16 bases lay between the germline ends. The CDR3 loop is CASSSRMAGAETQYF. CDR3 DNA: TGTGCCAGCAGCTCAAGGATGGCGGGGGCAGAGACCCAGTACTTC.

CDR3 protein: CASSAPTGTGANVLTF. Here the CDR3 DNA reads TGTGCCAGCAGTGCCCCTACAGGGACTGGGGCCAACGTCCTGACTTTC. The chain joins TRBV25-1 to TRBJ2-6, with D possibly matching TRBD1 (6 bases). Trimming stripped 4 bases from V and 2 bases from J, with 12 bases between. Germline CDR1 and CDR2: MGHDK and SYGVNS. The CDR3 spans 16 residues.

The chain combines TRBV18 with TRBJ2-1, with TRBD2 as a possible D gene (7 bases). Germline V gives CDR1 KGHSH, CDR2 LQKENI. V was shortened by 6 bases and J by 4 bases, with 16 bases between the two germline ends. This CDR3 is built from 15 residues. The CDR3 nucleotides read TGTGCCAGCTCTCCGTCGCGGGGGCAGTACAATGAGCAGTTCTTC. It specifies CASSPSRGQYNEQFF.